The sequence of this TCR beta chain was determined in a study of CD8+CD57+ T cells in acquired aplastic anemia. Looking at the study overall: DNA per sorted CD4+ or CD8+ sample ranged 0.2 to 27.4 ug, averaging 3.2 ug. On average, healthy donors gave some 9.8 million reads for CD4+ cells.

Study-wide results and limits: Patients and controls shared under 35 CD8+ CDR3 sequences, which appeared highly expressed in patients and within their immunodominant clones. The CD8+ Simpson's diversity of patients and controls was not significantly different.

A few counts support this clonotype. The antigen remains unidentified. Profiles of TCR beta VDJ and CDR3 were generated from a genomic DNA template. TCRdb re-called the reads through MiXCR, storing one row per CDR3 protein. Altogether 180,000 or so distinct CDR3 sequences are present, just over 45% being singletons, with the ten largest covering around 2.7%. Sequencing was done on a sample of sorted CD4+, CD8+, or CD8+CD57+ T cells (not recorded which) from PBMCs. The source is a human donor in good health.

As DNA, the CDR3 is TGTGCCACCCCCCAAGGGGCAGGGAATGAGCAGTTCTTC. This sequence encodes CATPQGAGNEQFF. The chain links TRBV24-1 to TRBJ2-1; D perhaps matches TRBD1 (5 bases). Germline assignment: CDR1 KGHDR and CDR2 SFDVKD. The length of the CDR3 is 13 residues. The germline V and J ends were trimmed by 9 bases and 7 bases, with 15 bases remaining between them.